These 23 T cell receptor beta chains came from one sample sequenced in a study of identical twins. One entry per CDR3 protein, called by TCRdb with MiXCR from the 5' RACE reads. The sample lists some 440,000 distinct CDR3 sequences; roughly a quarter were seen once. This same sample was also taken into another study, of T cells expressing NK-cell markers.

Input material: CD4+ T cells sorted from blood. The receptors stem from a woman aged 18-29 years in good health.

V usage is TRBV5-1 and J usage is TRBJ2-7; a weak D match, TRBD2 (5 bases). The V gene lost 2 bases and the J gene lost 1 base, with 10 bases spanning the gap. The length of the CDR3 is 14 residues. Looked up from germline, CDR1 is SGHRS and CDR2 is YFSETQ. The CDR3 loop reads CASSLLDGSYEQYF. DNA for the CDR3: TGCGCCAGCAGCTTACTAGACGGATCCTACGAGCAGTACTTC.

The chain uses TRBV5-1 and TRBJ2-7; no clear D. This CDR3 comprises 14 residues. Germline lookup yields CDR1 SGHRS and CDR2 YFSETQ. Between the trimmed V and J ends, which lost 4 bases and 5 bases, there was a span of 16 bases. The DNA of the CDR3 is TGCGCCAGCAGCAGTCTGATGGGTGACAACGAGCAGTACTTC. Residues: CASSSLMGDNEQYF.

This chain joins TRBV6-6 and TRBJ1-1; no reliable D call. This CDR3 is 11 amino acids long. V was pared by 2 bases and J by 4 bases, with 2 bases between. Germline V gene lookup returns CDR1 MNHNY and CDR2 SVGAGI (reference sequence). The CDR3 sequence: CASSYGTEAFF. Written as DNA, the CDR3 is TGTGCCAGCAGTTACGGCACTGAAGCTTTCTTT.

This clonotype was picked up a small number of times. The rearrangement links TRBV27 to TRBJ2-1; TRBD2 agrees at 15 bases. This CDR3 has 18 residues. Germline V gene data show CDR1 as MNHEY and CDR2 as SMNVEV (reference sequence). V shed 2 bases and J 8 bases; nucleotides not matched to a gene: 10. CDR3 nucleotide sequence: TGTGCCAGCAGTTTAAGGGGACTAGCGGGGGGTACCATGCATGAGCAGTTCTTC. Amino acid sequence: CASSLRGLAGGTMHEQFF.

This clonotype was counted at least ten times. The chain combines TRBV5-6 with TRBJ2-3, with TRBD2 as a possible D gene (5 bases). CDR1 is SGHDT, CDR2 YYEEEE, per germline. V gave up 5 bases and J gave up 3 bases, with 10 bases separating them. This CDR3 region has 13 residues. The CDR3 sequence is CASSSRGTDTQYF. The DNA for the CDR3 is TGTGCCAGCAGTTCACGGGGAACAGATACGCAGTATTTT. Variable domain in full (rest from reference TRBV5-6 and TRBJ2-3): DAGVTQSPTHLIKTRGQQVTLRCSPKSGHDTVSWYQQALGQGPQFIFQYYEEEERQRGNFPDRFSGHQFPNYSSELNVNALLLGDSALYLCASSSRGTDTQYFGPGTRLTVL.

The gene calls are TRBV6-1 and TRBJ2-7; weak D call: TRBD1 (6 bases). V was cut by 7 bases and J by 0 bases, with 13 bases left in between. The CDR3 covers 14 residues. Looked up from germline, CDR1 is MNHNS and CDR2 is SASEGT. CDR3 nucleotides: TGTGCCAGCAATCGACAGGATAGCTCCTACGAGCAGTACTTC. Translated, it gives CASNRQDSSYEQYF.

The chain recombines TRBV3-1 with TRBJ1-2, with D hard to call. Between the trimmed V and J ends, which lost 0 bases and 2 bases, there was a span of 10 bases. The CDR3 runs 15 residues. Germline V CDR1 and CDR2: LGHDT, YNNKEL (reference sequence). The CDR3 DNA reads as TGTGCCAGCAGCCAAGACCGGGCTCGGAACTATGGCTACACCTTC. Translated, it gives CASSQDRARNYGYTF.

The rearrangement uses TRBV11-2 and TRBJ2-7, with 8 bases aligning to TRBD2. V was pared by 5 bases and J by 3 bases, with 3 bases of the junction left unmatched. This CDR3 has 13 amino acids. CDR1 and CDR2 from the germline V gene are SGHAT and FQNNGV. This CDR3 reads CASSQLADYEQYF. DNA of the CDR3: TGTGCCAGCAGCCAACTAGCGGACTACGAGCAGTACTTC.

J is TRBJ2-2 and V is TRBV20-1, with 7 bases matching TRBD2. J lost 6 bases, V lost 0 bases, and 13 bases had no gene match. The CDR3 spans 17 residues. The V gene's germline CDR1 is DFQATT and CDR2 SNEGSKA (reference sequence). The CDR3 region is CSARDGFRGVLAGELFF. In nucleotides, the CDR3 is TGCAGTGCTAGAGATGGTTTTCGGGGGGTTCTCGCCGGGGAGCTGTTTTTT.

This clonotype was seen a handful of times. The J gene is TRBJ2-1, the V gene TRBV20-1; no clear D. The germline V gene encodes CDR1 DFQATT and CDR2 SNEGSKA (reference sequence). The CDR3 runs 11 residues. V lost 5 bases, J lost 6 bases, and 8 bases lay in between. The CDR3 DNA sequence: TGCAGTGCTGCCGACCCCAATGAGCAGTTCTTC. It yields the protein CSAADPNEQFF.

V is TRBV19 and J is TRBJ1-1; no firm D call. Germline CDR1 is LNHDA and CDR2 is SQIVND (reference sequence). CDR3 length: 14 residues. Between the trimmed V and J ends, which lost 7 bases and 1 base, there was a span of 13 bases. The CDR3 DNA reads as TGTGCCAGTACCCCGGGCAGGAGGAACACTGAAGCTTTCTTT. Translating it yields CASTPGRRNTEAFF. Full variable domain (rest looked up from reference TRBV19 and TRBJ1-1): DGGITQSPKYLFRKEGQNVTLSCEQNLNHDAMYWYRQDPGQGLRLIYYSQIVNDFQKGDIAEGYSVSREKKESFPLTVTSAQKNPTAFYLCASTPGRRNTEAFFGQGTRLTVV.

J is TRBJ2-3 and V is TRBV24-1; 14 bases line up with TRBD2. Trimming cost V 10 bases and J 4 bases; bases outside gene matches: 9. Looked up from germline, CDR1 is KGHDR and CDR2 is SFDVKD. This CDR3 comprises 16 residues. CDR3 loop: CATSGTSGSLPDTQYF. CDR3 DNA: TGTGCCACTTCCGGGACTAGCGGGAGCTTACCAGATACGCAGTATTTT.

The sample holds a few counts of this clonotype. The CDR3 DNA sequence: TGTGCCAGCAGGCTAAAGCGGGAGCGGAATACGCAGTATTTT. It translates to CASRLKRERNTQYF. The chain has TRBV2 and TRBJ2-3; TRBD2 agrees at 8 bases. The germline V gene has CDR1 SNHLY and CDR2 FYNNEI. The CDR3 is 14 amino acids. V trimming: 6 bases; J trimming: 7 bases; junction bases outside the gene matches: 9.

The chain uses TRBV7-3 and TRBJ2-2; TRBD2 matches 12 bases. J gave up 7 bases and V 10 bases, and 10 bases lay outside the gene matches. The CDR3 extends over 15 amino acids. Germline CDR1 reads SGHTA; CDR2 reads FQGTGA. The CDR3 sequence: CATPTSGGADGELFF. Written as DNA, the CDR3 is TGTGCCACCCCGACTAGCGGGGGAGCGGACGGGGAGCTGTTTTTT.

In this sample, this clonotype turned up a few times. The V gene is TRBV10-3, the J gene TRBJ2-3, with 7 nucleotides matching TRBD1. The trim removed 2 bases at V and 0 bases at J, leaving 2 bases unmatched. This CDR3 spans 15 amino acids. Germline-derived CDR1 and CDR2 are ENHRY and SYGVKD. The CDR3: CAISEKGQSTDTQYF. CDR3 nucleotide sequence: TGTGCCATCAGTGAGAAGGGACAGAGCACAGATACGCAGTATTTT.

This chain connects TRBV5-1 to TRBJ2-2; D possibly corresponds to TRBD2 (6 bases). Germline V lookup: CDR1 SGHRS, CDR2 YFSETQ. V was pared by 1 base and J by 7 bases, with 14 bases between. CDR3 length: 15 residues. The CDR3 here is CASSLIPGDGGELFF. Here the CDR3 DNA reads TGCGCCAGCAGCTTGATACCGGGGGACGGCGGGGAGCTGTTTTTT.

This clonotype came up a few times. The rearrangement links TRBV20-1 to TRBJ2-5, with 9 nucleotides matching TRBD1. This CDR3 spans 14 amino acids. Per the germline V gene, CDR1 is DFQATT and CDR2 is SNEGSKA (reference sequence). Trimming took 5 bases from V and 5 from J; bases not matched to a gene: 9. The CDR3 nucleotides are TGCAGTGCTCCGAGGCGTGACAGGGGGGAGACCCAGTACTTC. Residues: CSAPRRDRGETQYF.

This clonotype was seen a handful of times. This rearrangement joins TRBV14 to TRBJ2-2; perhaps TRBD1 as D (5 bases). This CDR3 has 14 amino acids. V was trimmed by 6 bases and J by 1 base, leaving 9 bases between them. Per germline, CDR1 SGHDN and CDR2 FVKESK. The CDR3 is CASSRRVNTGELFF. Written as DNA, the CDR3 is TGTGCCAGCAGTCGCAGGGTGAACACCGGGGAGCTGTTTTTT. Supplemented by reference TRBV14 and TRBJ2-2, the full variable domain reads EAGVTQFPSHSVIEKGQTVTLRCDPISGHDNLYWYRRVMGKEIKFLLHFVKESKQDESGMPNNRFLAERTGGTYSTLKVQPAELEDSGVYFCASSRRVNTGELFFGEGSRLTVL.

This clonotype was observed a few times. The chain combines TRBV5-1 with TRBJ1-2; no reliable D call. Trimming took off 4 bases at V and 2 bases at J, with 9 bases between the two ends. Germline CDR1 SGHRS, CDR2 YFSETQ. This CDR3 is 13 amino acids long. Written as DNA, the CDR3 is TGCGCCAGCAGCATAAACAGCAACTATGGCTACACCTTC. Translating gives CASSINSNYGYTF.

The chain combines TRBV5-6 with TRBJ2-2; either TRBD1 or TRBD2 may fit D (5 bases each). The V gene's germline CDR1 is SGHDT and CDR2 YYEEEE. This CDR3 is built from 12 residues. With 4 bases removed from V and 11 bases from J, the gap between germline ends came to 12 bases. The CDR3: CASSGPGRELFF. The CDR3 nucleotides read TGTGCCAGCAGCGGGCCGGGACGAGAGCTGTTTTTT.

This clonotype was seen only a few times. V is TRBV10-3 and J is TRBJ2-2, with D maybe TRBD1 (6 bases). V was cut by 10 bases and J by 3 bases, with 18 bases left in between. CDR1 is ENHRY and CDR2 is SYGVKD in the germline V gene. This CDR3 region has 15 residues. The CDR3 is CATSLDNRDTGELFF. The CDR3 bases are TGTGCCACCTCCTTGGATAACAGGGACACCGGGGAGCTGTTTTTT.

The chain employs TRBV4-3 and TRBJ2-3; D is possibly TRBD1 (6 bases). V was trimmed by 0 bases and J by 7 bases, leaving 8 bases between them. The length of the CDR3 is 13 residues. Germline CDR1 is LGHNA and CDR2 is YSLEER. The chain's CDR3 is CASSQDRGYTQYF. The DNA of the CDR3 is TGCGCCAGCAGCCAAGATAGGGGGTATACGCAGTATTTT.

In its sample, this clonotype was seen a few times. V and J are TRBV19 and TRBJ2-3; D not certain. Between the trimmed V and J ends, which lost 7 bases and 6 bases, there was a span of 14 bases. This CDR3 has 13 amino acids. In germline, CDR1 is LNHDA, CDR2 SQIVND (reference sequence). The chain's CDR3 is CASKAGPFDTQYF. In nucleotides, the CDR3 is TGTGCCAGTAAAGCAGGCCCCTTTGATACGCAGTATTTT.